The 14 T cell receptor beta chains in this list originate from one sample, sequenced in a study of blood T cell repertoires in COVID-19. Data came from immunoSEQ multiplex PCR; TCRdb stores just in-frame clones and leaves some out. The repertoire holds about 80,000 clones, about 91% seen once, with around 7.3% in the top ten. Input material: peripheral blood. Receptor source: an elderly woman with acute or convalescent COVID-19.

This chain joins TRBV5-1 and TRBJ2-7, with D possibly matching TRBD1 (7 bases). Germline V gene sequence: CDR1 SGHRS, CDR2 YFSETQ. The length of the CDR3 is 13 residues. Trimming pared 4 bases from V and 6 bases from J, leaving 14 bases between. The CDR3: CASSPDREAEQYF. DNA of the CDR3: TGCGCCAGCAGCCCCGACAGGGAGGCCGAGCAGTACTTC.

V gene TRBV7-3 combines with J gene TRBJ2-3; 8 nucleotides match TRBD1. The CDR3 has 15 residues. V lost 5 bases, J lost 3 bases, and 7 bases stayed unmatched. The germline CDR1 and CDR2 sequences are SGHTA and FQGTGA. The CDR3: CASSLRTGRTDTQYF. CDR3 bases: TGTGCCAGCAGCCTAAGGACAGGGAGGACAGATACGCAGTATTTT.

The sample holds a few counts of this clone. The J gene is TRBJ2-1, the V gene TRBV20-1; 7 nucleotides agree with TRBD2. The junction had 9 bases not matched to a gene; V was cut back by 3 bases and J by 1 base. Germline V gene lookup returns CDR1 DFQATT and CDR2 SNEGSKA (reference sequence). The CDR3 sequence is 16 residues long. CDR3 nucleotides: TGCAGTGCTAGTATCGCTAGCGGAGGTTCCTACAATGAGCAGTTCTTC. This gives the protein CSASIASGGSYNEQFF.

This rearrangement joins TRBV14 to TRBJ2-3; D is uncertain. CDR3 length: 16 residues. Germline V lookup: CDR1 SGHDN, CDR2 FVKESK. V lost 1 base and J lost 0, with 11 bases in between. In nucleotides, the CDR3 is TGTGCCAGCAGCCAAGTGCGGTTAACTAGCACAGATACGCAGTATTTT. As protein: CASSQVRLTSTDTQYF.

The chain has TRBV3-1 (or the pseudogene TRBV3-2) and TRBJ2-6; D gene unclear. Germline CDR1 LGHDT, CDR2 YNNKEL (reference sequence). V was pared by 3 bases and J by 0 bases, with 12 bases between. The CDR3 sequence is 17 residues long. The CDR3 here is CASSHRPVYSGANVLTF. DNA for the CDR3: TGTGCCAGCAGCCACAGGCCGGTTTACTCTGGGGCCAACGTCCTGACTTTC.

CDR3 nucleotides: TGTGCCAGCAGCCGACTGACAGACAACTATGGCTACACCTTC. Its protein product is CASSRLTDNYGYTF. This chain links TRBV11-2 with TRBJ1-2, with a weak D call TRBD1 (5 bases). Germline loops: CDR1 SGHAT, CDR2 FQNNGV. V gave up 5 bases and J gave up 2 bases, with 12 bases separating them. The CDR3 length is 14 residues. Complete variable domain (other parts from reference TRBV11-2 and TRBJ1-2): EAGVAQSPRYKIIEKRQSVAFWCNPISGHATLYWYQQILGQGPKLLIQFQNNGVVDDSQLPKDRFSAERLKGVDSTLKIQPAKLEDSAVYLCASSRLTDNYGYTFGSGTRLTVV.

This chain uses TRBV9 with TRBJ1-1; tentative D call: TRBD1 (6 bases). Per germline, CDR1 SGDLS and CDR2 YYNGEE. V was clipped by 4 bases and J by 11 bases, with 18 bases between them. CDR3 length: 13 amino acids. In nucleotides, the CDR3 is TGTGCCAGCAGCCCTACAGGGTCGGGTTGGGCTTTCTTT. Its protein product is CASSPTGSGWAFF.

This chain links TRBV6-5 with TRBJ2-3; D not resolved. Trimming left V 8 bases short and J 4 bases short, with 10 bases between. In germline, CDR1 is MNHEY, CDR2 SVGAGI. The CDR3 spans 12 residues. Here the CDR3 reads CASVTAPDTQYF. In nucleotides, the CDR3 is TGTGCCAGCGTTACAGCTCCAGATACGCAGTATTTT.

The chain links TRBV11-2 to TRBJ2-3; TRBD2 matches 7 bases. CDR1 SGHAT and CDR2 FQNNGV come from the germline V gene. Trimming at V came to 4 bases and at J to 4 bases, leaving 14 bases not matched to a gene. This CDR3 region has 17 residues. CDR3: CASSSIGSSGGADTQYF. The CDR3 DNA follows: TGTGCCAGCAGCTCCATAGGTTCTAGCGGCGGGGCAGATACGCAGTATTTT.

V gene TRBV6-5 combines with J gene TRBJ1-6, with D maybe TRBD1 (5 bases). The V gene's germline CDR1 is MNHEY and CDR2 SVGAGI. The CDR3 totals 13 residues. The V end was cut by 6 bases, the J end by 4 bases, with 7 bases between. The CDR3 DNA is TGTGCCAGCAGGGGGGGGTATAATTCACCCCTCCACTTT. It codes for CASRGGYNSPLHF.

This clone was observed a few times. This chain's CDR3 is CASSPFPGQPGYEQYF. In nucleotides, the CDR3 is TGTGCCAGCTCACCATTCCCGGGACAGCCCGGTTACGAGCAGTACTTC. The chain is built from TRBV18 and TRBJ2-7; 7 positions agree with TRBD1. With V trimmed by 2 bases and J by 4 bases, 11 bases remained unmatched. The V gene's germline CDR1 is KGHSH and CDR2 LQKENI. CDR3 size: 16 residues.

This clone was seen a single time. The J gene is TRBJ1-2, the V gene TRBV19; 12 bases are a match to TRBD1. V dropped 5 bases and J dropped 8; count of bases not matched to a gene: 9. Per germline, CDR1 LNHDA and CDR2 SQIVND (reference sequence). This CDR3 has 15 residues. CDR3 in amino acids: CASSGTGTGGRGYTF. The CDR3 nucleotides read TGTGCCAGTAGTGGCACCGGGACAGGGGGCAGGGGCTACACCTTC.

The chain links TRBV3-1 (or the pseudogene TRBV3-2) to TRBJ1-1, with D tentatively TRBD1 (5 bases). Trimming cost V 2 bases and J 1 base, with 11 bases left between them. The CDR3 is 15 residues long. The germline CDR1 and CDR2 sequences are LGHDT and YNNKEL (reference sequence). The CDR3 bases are TGTGCCAGCAGCCAACAAGGCGGGGGGAACACTGAAGCTTTCTTT. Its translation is CASSQQGGGNTEAFF.

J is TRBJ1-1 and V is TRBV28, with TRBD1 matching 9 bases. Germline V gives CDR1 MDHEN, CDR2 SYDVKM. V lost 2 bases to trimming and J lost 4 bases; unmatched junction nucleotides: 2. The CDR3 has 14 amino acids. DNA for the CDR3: TGTGCCAGCAGTTTAGGGACAGGGTTCACTGAAGCTTTCTTT. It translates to CASSLGTGFTEAFF.